This entry lists 17 T cell receptor beta chains sequenced from one sample in a study of CD8 T cells in Susac syndrome. The RNA input was about 0.5 to 1 ug, and it was reverse transcribed with random hexamers. In TCRdb, the immunoSEQ multiplex PCR reads were re-called with MiXCR into one record per CDR3 protein. The sample carries tens of thousands of distinct CDR3 sequences, approximately 93% recorded once. Sequencing was carried out using CD8+ T cells from PBMCs. All receptors come from a human donor in good health.

This clonotype was recorded only once. The chain has TRBV10-3 and TRBJ2-3; no clear D. Germline V gives CDR1 ENHRY, CDR2 SYGVKD. CDR3 size: 14 residues. V was pared by 0 bases and J by 7 bases, with 11 bases between. CDR3 in amino acids: CAISESTPRHTQYF. As DNA, the CDR3 is TGTGCCATCAGTGAGTCGACTCCCAGACATACGCAGTATTTT.

This clonotype was seen only once. This chain links TRBV7-2 with TRBJ2-7; D ambiguous. Germline-derived CDR1 and CDR2 are SGHTA and FQGNSA. Between the trimmed V and J ends, which lost 0 bases and 3 bases, there was a span of 9 bases. The CDR3 has 14 amino acids. The CDR3 DNA is TGTGCCAGCAGCTTAGCGAGGTCCCTCTACGAGCAGTACTTC. Translation gives CASSLARSLYEQYF.

The chain carries TRBV5-1 and TRBJ1-2; D possibly corresponds to TRBD1 (5 bases). V was cut by 3 bases and J by 2 bases, with 17 bases left in between. From germline, CDR1 is SGHRS and CDR2 YFSETQ. This CDR3 comprises 16 residues. The CDR3 loop is CASSSGPTEENYGYTF. For the CDR3, the DNA is TGCGCCAGCAGCTCAGGGCCGACGGAGGAGAACTATGGCTACACCTTC. Full variable domain (missing parts from reference TRBV5-1 and TRBJ1-2): KAGVTQTPRYLIKTRGQQVTLSCSPISGHRSVSWYQQTPGQGLQFLFEYFSETQRNKGNFPGRFSGRQFSNSRSEMNVSTLELGDSALYLCASSSGPTEENYGYTFGSGTRLTVV.

The J gene is TRBJ2-3, the V gene TRBV27; a possible D gene is TRBD1 (5 bases). The V end was cut by 2 bases, the J end by 2 bases, with 14 bases between. The CDR3 sequence is 16 residues long. Per germline, CDR1 MNHEY and CDR2 SMNVEV (reference sequence). CDR3 in amino acids: CASSLGVGPPTDTQYF. In DNA form, the CDR3 reads TGTGCCAGCAGTTTAGGGGTGGGGCCTCCCACAGATACGCAGTATTTT.

The rearrangement links TRBV12-3 or TRBV12-4 to TRBJ2-1; tentatively, D is TRBD1 (5 bases). This CDR3 is 11 amino acids long. The V end lost 1 base, the J end lost 14 bases, and 9 bases lay between the germline ends. The CDR3 sequence is CASSLGGYEFF. CDR3 sequence (DNA): TGTGCCAGCAGTTTAGGGGGCTATGAGTTCTTC.

The chain is built from TRBV6-5 and TRBJ2-5; D tentatively fits TRBD1 or TRBD2 (6 bases each). Deletions cut 10 bases from V and 5 bases from J, with 23 bases between. This CDR3 is built from 15 residues. Germline V gene sequence: CDR1 MNHEY, CDR2 SVGAGI. The CDR3 here is CATFGGTGWWETQYF. CDR3 in DNA: TGTGCCACCTTCGGGGGCACAGGGTGGTGGGAGACCCAGTACTTC.

This clonotype was seen more than once but under ten times. The CDR3 DNA sequence: TGCGCCAGCAGCCAAGAATTCGATGGCTTTGGGGACTACAATGAGCAGTTCTTC. This encodes CASSQEFDGFGDYNEQFF. The J gene is TRBJ2-1, the V gene TRBV4-3; D not resolved. Deletions cut 0 bases from V and 3 bases from J, with 18 bases between. Germline V lookup: CDR1 LGHNA, CDR2 YSLEER. This CDR3 is 18 amino acids long.

The chain couples TRBV20-1 to TRBJ2-1; 11 positions agree with TRBD1. V lost 3 bases and J lost 8; bases outside the gene matches: 6. The CDR3 sequence is 14 residues long. CDR1 and CDR2 from the germline V gene are DFQATT and SNEGSKA (reference sequence). The CDR3 DNA is TGCAGTGCTAGTAGGACAGGGGGCAGGCATGAGCAGTTCTTC. Translated: CSASRTGGRHEQFF.

This clonotype was seen once. The V call is TRBV29-1, the J call TRBJ1-1; 10 bases are shared with TRBD1. CDR3 length: 15 residues. Germline assignment: CDR1 SQVTM and CDR2 ANQGSEA. The trim removed 5 bases at V and 4 bases at J, leaving 10 bases unmatched. CDR3 sequence reads: CSVIGTGEGSTEAFF. CDR3 bases: TGCAGCGTTATCGGGACAGGGGAAGGGTCCACTGAAGCTTTCTTT.

This clonotype was observed once. V and J are TRBV13 and TRBJ2-2, with D possibly being TRBD1 (6 bases). The V and J ends lost 1 base and 4 bases respectively, with 10 bases between them. Germline loops: CDR1 PRHDT, CDR2 FYEKMQ (reference sequence). The CDR3 has 15 amino acids. CDR3 nucleotides: TGTGCCAGCAGCTTAGAGGGGGACGGCACCGGGGAGCTGTTTTTT. Its protein product is CASSLEGDGTGELFF.

This chain uses TRBV27 with TRBJ1-4, with no clear D. Trimming pared 4 bases from V and 4 bases from J, leaving 7 bases between. The germline V gene has CDR1 MNHEY and CDR2 SMNVEV (reference sequence). There are 13 residues in the CDR3. The CDR3 spells CASSSLNNEKLFF. For the CDR3, the DNA is TGTGCCAGCAGTTCCCTCAATAATGAAAAACTGTTTTTT.

The rearrangement joins TRBV7-9 to TRBJ1-1, with D possibly matching TRBD1 (6 bases). CDR3 length: 14 amino acids. V lost 7 bases to trimming and J lost 0 bases, with 12 bases between them. Germline V gives CDR1 SEHNR, CDR2 FQNEAQ (reference sequence). In nucleotides, the CDR3 is TGTGCCAGCAATCGGACAGACATGAACACTGAAGCTTTCTTT. Its protein is CASNRTDMNTEAFF.

V is TRBV5-6 and J is TRBJ2-4; 9 bases align to TRBD1. The CDR3 is 17 amino acids. Losses at the gene ends were 0 bases for V and 0 bases for J; bases not matched to a gene: 4. Germline assignment: CDR1 SGHDT and CDR2 YYEEEE. The CDR3 nucleotides read TGTGCCAGCAGCTTGGGGACAGGGGCTCTAGCCAAAAACATTCAGTACTTC. This sequence encodes CASSLGTGALAKNIQYF.

The rearrangement links TRBV29-1 to TRBJ1-1; possible D gene TRBD1, 5 bases. Germline CDR1 and CDR2: SQVTM and ANQGSEA. The CDR3 is made up of 12 amino acids. V was cut by 5 bases and J by 1 base, with 8 bases left in between. The CDR3 bases are TGCAGCGTTTGGCAGGGGAACACTGAAGCTTTCTTT. Protein sequence: CSVWQGNTEAFF.

This chain uses TRBV6-2 or TRBV6-3 with TRBJ2-1; D is ambiguous. V was trimmed by 7 bases and J by 6 bases, leaving 10 bases between them. Germline values: CDR1 MNHEY, CDR2 SVGEGT. The CDR3 consists of 12 residues. Written as DNA, the CDR3 is TGTGCCAGCATGGCCAGAATCAATGAGCAGTTCTTC. Its protein is CASMARINEQFF.

The V call is TRBV7-8, the J call TRBJ2-1; TRBD2 matches 10 bases. J was trimmed by 8 bases and V by 6 bases; bases with no gene match: 19. This CDR3 comprises 18 residues. Germline V gene data show CDR1 as SGHVS and CDR2 as FQNEAQ. This chain's CDR3 is CASRTLALAGAPGDEQFF. The CDR3 nucleotides are TGTGCCAGCAGAACTCTGGCGCTAGCGGGGGCCCCAGGTGATGAGCAGTTCTTC.

This clonotype was counted a few times. The chain recombines TRBV18 with TRBJ2-5, with D perhaps TRBD2 (5 bases). The CDR3 runs to 14 residues. The germline V gene encodes CDR1 KGHSH and CDR2 LQKENI. Trimming took 2 bases from V and 5 from J, leaving 12 bases between them. In nucleotides, the CDR3 is TGTGCCAGCTCACCAGTCGGGGAAGCGGAGACCCAGTACTTC. It yields the protein CASSPVGEAETQYF. The full variable domain, its missing parts supplied by reference TRBV18 and TRBJ2-5, is NAGVMQNPRHLVRRRGQEARLRCSPMKGHSHVYWYRQLPEEGLKFMVYLQKENIIDESGMPKERFSAEFPKEGPSILRIQQVVRGDSAAYFCASSPVGEAETQYFGPGTRLLVL.